This is a list of T cell receptor beta chains from one sample in a study of OX40 agonist ivuxolimab in advanced cancers. Method: immunoSEQ multiplex PCR; TCRdb's copy keeps in-frame clones and lacks some. This table holds around 65,000 clones, under 95% found once. Specimen: CD4+ or CD8+ T cells sorted from blood, collected in a trial of the OX40 agonist ivuxolimab. These receptors were obtained from an adult with an advanced solid tumor such as melanoma, head and neck, liver or kidney cancer. CDR3s include the opening cysteine and the closing phenylalanine or tryptophan. A D gene is named only where the DNA matches it firmly. Size is stated for part of the rows, as once, few or many counts, or as a class when the clone is expanded.

v_gene	j_gene	d_gene	abundance	CDR3aa	CDR3nt
TRBV27	TRBJ2-7	TRBD2	-	CASSFAGGYYEQYF	TGTGCCAGCAGTTTTGCGGGAGGGTACTACGAGCAGTACTTC
TRBV23-1	TRBJ2-1	-	-	CASSQSENNEQFF	TGCGCCAGCAGTCAATCGGAGAACAATGAGCAGTTCTTC
TRBV19	TRBJ1-4	-	-	CASSDPEGPWRDEKLFF	TGTGCCAGTAGCGACCCGGAAGGACCCTGGAGGGACGAAAAACTGTTTTTT
TRBV19	TRBJ1-1	-	-	CASSLYDSKNTEAFF	TGTGCCAGTAGTCTTTACGACTCGAAGAACACTGAAGCTTTCTTT
TRBV14	TRBJ2-1	TRBD2	-	CASSDPGLPMSSYNEQFF	TGTGCCAGCAGCGATCCGGGACTACCAATGTCCTCCTACAATGAGCAGTTCTTC
TRBV9	TRBJ1-1	-	-	CASSVARGGAGTEAFF	TGTGCCAGCAGCGTAGCTCGGGGGGGCGCGGGCACTGAAGCTTTCTTT
TRBV7-9	TRBJ2-3	-	-	CASSNVISTDTQYF	TGTGCCAGCAGCAACGTAATTAGCACAGATACGCAGTATTTT
TRBV7-3	TRBJ2-1	TRBD2	-	CASSRDSGVYNEQFF	TGTGCCAGCAGCCGGGATAGCGGGGTCTACAATGAGCAGTTCTTC
TRBV5-5	TRBJ1-5	-	-	CASSLDLGGRQPQHF	TGTGCCAGCAGCTTGGATCTCGGGGGTCGTCAGCCCCAGCATTTT
TRBV2	TRBJ2-1	-	few	CASSESLGLDGEQFF	TGTGCCAGCAGTGAAAGTTTAGGGCTAGATGGTGAGCAGTTCTTC
TRBV5-8	TRBJ1-2	-	-	CASSGHPNYGYTF	TGTGCCAGCAGCGGACATCCAAACTATGGCTACACCTTC
TRBV5-7	TRBJ2-1	-	-	CASSGRGDNEQFF	TGTGCCAGTTCAGGACGGGGAGACAATGAGCAGTTCTTC
TRBV27	TRBJ2-7	-	-	CASTPRLGSHEQYF	TGTGCCAGCACCCCCAGACTGGGATCCCACGAGCAGTACTTC
TRBV28	TRBJ1-5	-	-	CASSLETPFPAQHF	TGTGCCAGCAGTTTAGAGACCCCATTTCCAGCCCAGCATTTT
TRBV5-1	TRBJ2-5	-	-	CASSGGLRETQYF	TGCGCCAGCAGCGGGGGGCTCCGAGAGACCCAGTACTTC
TRBV6-5	TRBJ2-4	TRBD1	-	CASSQTGVAKNIQYF	TGTGCCAGCAGCCAGACAGGGGTAGCCAAAAACATTCAGTACTTC
TRBV28	TRBJ2-7	TRBD2	-	CASSPTSGRNHYEQYF	TGTGCCAGCAGCCCGACTAGCGGGAGGAACCACTACGAGCAGTACTTC
TRBV6-5	TRBJ2-2	-	-	CASSYLANPGELFF	TGTGCCAGCAGTTACCTGGCGAACCCCGGGGAGCTGTTTTTT
TRBV6-1	TRBJ2-7	TRBD1	-	CASSSGQALYEQYF	TGTGCCAGCAGTTCAGGACAGGCCCTCTACGAGCAGTACTTC
TRBV4-2	TRBJ2-7	-	-	CASSQEKITDGYSYEQYF	TGTGCCAGCAGCCAAGAAAAAATTACGGACGGCTACTCCTACGAGCAGTACTTC
TRBV7-9	TRBJ2-1	-	-	CASSLLPLANEQFF	TGTGCCAGCAGCTTATTACCCTTGGCCAATGAGCAGTTCTTC
TRBV7-6	TRBJ2-1	TRBD2	-	CASTPRAGDLYGEQFF	TGTGCCAGCACACCACGCGCGGGAGACTTATATGGTGAGCAGTTCTTC
TRBV7-2	TRBJ2-7	TRBD2	-	CASSYHGLAGLKSSYEQYF	TGTGCCAGCAGCTATCACGGACTAGCGGGATTAAAGAGTTCCTACGAGCAGTACTTC
TRBV7-6	TRBJ2-1	TRBD2	-	CASSPEAGTNSYNEQFF	TGTGCCAGCAGTCCAGAAGCCGGGACTAACTCCTACAATGAGCAGTTCTTC
TRBV5-1	TRBJ2-7	-	-	CASSLGAHYEQYF	TGCGCCAGCAGCTTGGGGGCACACTACGAGCAGTACTTC
TRBV28	TRBJ2-2	TRBD2	once	CASSPREEDTGELFF	TGTGCCAGCAGTCCCCGGGAGGAAGACACCGGGGAGCTGTTTTTT
TRBV11-3	TRBJ2-2	TRBD1	-	CASSPADRGWDTGELFF	TGTGCCAGCAGCCCAGCTGACAGGGGGTGGGACACCGGGGAGCTGTTTTTT
TRBV7-6	TRBJ1-1	-	-	CASSDKAAGNTEAFF	TGTGCCAGCAGCGACAAGGCGGCGGGGAACACTGAAGCTTTCTTT
TRBV11-2	TRBJ1-3	TRBD1	-	CASSLSNRGAGNTIYF	TGTGCCAGCAGCTTATCAAACAGGGGAGCCGGAAACACCATATATTTT
TRBV28	TRBJ1-5	TRBD1	-	CASSSWDRDQPQHF	TGTGCCAGCAGTTCCTGGGACAGGGATCAGCCCCAGCATTTT
TRBV7-9	TRBJ2-1	TRBD2	-	CASSLTSGSGDEQFF	TGTGCCAGCAGCTTAACTAGCGGGAGTGGGGATGAGCAGTTCTTC
TRBV6-6	TRBJ2-3	-	-	CASSTNRDSTDTQYF	TGTGCCAGCAGCACCAACCGGGACAGCACAGATACGCAGTATTTT
TRBV11-2	TRBJ1-1	-	-	CASSSEVGVNTEAFF	TGTGCCAGCAGCTCAGAGGTAGGGGTGAACACTGAAGCTTTCTTT
TRBV5-1	TRBJ2-1	-	few	CASSSSGGHEQFF	TGCGCCAGCAGCTCCTCCGGGGGGCATGAGCAGTTCTTC
TRBV10-2	TRBJ2-5	TRBD1	-	CASSDFRQGAGQETQYF	TGCGCCAGCAGTGATTTCAGACAGGGGGCAGGCCAAGAGACCCAGTACTTC
TRBV27	TRBJ2-7	-	-	CASSLSRASYEQYF	TGTGCCAGCAGTTTATCCCGGGCCTCCTACGAGCAGTACTTC
TRBV7-9	TRBJ1-2	TRBD1	-	CASSGEDRTANYGYTF	TGTGCCAGCAGCGGAGAGGACAGGACAGCTAACTATGGCTACACCTTC
TRBV11-2	TRBJ2-1	-	-	CASSFGDWSANEQFF	TGTGCCAGCAGCTTCGGAGACTGGTCCGCCAATGAGCAGTTCTTC
TRBV19	TRBJ2-2	-	-	CASLLVAGGELFF	TGTGCCAGCCTATTAGTGGCGGGCGGGGAGCTGTTTTTT
TRBV10-3	TRBJ2-5	-	once	CAISPPGGQETQYF	TGTGCCATCAGTCCACCGGGTGGGCAAGAGACCCAGTACTTC
TRBV6-4	TRBJ2-3	-	-	CASSLTSGGADTQYF	TGTGCCAGCAGTCTCACCAGTGGGGGTGCAGATACGCAGTATTTT
TRBV28	TRBJ2-7	-	-	CASSAQGYEQYF	TGTGCCAGCAGTGCACAAGGCTACGAGCAGTACTTC
TRBV27	TRBJ2-1	-	-	CASTPWGRDDGEQFF	TGTGCCAGCACGCCGTGGGGGCGGGACGACGGTGAGCAGTTCTTC
TRBV7-6	TRBJ2-1	TRBD2	-	CASSLGPLSGSSYNEQFF	TGTGCCAGCAGCTTAGGTCCCCTTAGCGGGAGTTCCTACAATGAGCAGTTCTTC
TRBV28	TRBJ2-7	-	-	CASSNQGYEQYF	TGTGCCAGCAGTAACCAGGGCTACGAGCAGTACTTC
TRBV5-1	TRBJ2-3	TRBD2	-	CASSLVGLADYTDTQYF	TGCGCCAGCAGCTTGGTTGGACTAGCGGATTACACAGATACGCAGTATTTT
TRBV2	TRBJ2-2	TRBD2	-	CASSELSGTNTGELFF	TGTGCCAGCAGTGAGTTGAGCGGGACGAACACCGGGGAGCTGTTTTTT
TRBV9	TRBJ2-1	-	-	CASSVGGGSYNEQFF	TGTGCCAGCAGCGTAGGTGGGGGGTCCTACAATGAGCAGTTCTTC
TRBV7-6	TRBJ2-1	-	-	CASSPGGANEQFF	TGTGCCAGCAGCCCCGGGGGTGCAAATGAGCAGTTCTTC
TRBV5-1	TRBJ2-7	TRBD1	-	CASSPLGQGFYEQYF	TGCGCCAGCAGCCCACTAGGACAGGGATTCTACGAGCAGTACTTC
TRBV28	TRBJ2-5	-	-	CASSLSRETQYF	TGTGCCAGCAGTTTGTCCCGGGAGACCCAGTACTTC
TRBV9	TRBJ2-1	TRBD2	-	CASSVGTSGRALNEQFF	TGTGCCAGCAGCGTAGGGACTAGCGGGAGGGCCCTCAATGAGCAGTTCTTC
TRBV14	TRBJ1-1	-	few	CASSPSGLVGEAFF	TGTGCCAGCAGCCCGTCAGGGTTGGTTGGTGAAGCTTTCTTT
TRBV5-1	TRBJ1-1	-	-	CASSLLLSTFGSEAFF	TGCGCCAGCAGCTTGTTATTATCCACTTTCGGGTCTGAAGCTTTCTTT
TRBV27	TRBJ1-2	-	-	CASSLSGQGLGSYGYTF	TGTGCCAGCAGTTTATCCGGGCAGGGGCTTGGTTCCTATGGCTACACCTTC